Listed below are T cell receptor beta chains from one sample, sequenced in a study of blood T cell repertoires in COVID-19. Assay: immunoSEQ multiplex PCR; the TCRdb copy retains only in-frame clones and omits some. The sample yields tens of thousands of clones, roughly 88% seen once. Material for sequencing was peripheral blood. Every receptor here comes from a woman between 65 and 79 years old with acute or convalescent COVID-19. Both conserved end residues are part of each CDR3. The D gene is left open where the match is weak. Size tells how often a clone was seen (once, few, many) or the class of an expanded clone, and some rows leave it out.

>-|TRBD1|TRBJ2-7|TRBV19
CASKYRDRGAYEQYF
TGTGCCAGCAAATACCGGGACAGGGGGGCCTACGAGCAGTACTTC
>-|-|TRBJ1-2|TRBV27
CASSSGVDYGYTF
TGTGCCAGCAGTTCAGGGGTCGACTATGGCTACACCTTC
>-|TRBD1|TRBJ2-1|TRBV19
CASSIIRAGGYNEQFF
TGTGCCAGTAGTATCATCCGGGCAGGGGGTTACAATGAGCAGTTCTTC
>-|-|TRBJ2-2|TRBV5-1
CASSLTTTTGELFF
TGCGCCAGCAGCTTGACCACTACCACCGGGGAGCTGTTTTTT
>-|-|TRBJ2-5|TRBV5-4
CASSPSGRQETQYF
TGTGCCAGCAGCCCCTCCGGGAGACAAGAGACCCAGTACTTC
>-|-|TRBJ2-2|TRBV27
CASSLLGAGTGELFF
TGTGCCAGCAGTTTGTTGGGGGCCGGAACCGGGGAGCTGTTTTTT
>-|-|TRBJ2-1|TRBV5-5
CASSLEEGRHEQFF
TGTGCCAGCAGCTTGGAGGAGGGCCGCCATGAGCAGTTCTTC
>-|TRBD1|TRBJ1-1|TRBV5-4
CASSSTRIPGQESF
TGTGCCAGCAGCTCGACAAGGATCCCGGGACAGGAGAGCTTT
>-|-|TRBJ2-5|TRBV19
CASSSGGVGAGPRQETQYF
TGTGCCAGTAGTTCCGGCGGGGTTGGGGCCGGCCCCCGCCAAGAGACCCAGTACTTC
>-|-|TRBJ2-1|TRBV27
CASKPTEYNEQFF
TGTGCCAGCAAACCTACCGAGTACAATGAGCAGTTCTTC
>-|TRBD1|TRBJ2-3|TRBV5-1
CAKDRDKADTQYF
TGCGCCAAAGACAGGGACAAGGCAGATACGCAGTATTTT
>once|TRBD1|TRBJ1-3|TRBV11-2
CASSFRVGQGNTIYF
TGTGCCAGCAGCTTTAGAGTGGGACAGGGAAACACCATATATTTT
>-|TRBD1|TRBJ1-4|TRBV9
CASSVAAGGLANEKLFF
TGTGCCAGCAGCGTAGCGGCAGGGGGCCTGGCTAATGAAAAACTGTTTTTT
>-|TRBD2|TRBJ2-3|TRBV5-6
CASSPWGGTSDTQYF
TGTGCCAGCAGCCCCTGGGGGGGGACTTCGGATACGCAGTATTTT
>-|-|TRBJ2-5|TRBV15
CATSRGEKNRDGETQYF
TGTGCCACCAGCAGAGGGGAGAAGAACAGGGATGGAGAGACCCAGTACTTC
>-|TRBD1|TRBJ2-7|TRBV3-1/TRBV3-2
CASSLRTGTYEQYF
TGTGCCAGCAGCCTCCGGACAGGGACCTACGAGCAGTACTTC
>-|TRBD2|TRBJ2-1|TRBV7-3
CASSLGLALYNEQFF
TGTGCCAGCAGCTTAGGACTAGCCCTCTACAATGAGCAGTTCTTC
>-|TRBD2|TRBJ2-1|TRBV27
CASSFLAGRYNEQFF
TGTGCCAGCAGTTTCTTAGCGGGTCGTTACAATGAGCAGTTCTTC
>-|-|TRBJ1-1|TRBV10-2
CASSVQQNTEAFF
TGCGCCAGCAGCGTACAACAGAACACTGAAGCTTTCTTT
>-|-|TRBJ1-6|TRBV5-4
CASSSGVMGSPLHF
TGTGCCAGCAGCTCGGGAGTGATGGGTTCACCCCTCCACTTT
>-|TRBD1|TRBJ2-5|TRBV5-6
CASSFRDREYF
TGTGCCAGCAGCTTCCGGGACAGGGAGTACTTC
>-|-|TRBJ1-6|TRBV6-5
CASRRGDYNSPLHF
TGTGCCAGCAGGCGCGGAGACTATAATTCACCCCTCCACTTT
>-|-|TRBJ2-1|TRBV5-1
CASSLAGEYDNEQFF
TGCGCCAGCAGCTTGGCCGGGGAATATGACAATGAGCAGTTCTTC
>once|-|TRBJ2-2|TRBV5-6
CASTPIANTGELFF
TGTGCCAGCACCCCCATTGCGAACACCGGGGAGCTGTTTTTT
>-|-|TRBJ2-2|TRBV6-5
CASSYSRGTTGELFF
TGTGCCAGCAGTTATTCACGGGGAACTACCGGGGAGCTGTTTTTT
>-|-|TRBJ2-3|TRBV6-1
CASSASRQNRETDTQYF
TGTGCCAGCAGTGCCTCTCGCCAAAACAGGGAGACAGATACGCAGTATTTT
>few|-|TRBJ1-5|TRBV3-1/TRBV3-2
CASSQDPRKQGTNQPQHF
TGTGCCAGCAGCCAAGATCCTCGAAAGCAGGGGACCAATCAGCCCCAGCATTTT
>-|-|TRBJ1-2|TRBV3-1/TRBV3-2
CASSHKPGISGYTF
TGTGCCAGCAGCCACAAGCCAGGGATTTCTGGCTACACCTTC
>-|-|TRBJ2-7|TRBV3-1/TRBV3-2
CASSPSGRGALYEQYF
TGTGCCAGCAGCCCCTCTGGCCGGGGGGCCCTCTACGAGCAGTACTTC
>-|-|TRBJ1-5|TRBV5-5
CASSSNSGEQPQHF
TGTGCCAGCAGCTCCAACTCAGGGGAGCAGCCCCAGCATTTT
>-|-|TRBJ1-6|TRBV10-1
CASSEAGWNSPLHF
TGCGCCAGCAGTGAGGCGGGGTGGAATTCACCCCTCCACTTT
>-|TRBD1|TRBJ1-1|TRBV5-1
CASSLQPGQGAEAFF
TGCGCCAGCAGCCTCCAGCCGGGACAGGGGGCTGAAGCTTTCTTT
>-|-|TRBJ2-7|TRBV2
CASMEGPYSYEQYF
TGTGCCAGCATGGAGGGACCGTACTCCTACGAGCAGTACTTC
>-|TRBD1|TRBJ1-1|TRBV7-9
CASSQDPGQGNTEAFF
TGTGCCAGCAGCCAAGACCCGGGACAGGGGAACACTGAAGCTTTCTTT
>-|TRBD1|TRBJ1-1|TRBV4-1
CASSQDPPGQGFTEAFF
TGCGCCAGCAGCCAAGATCCCCCGGGACAGGGGTTTACTGAAGCTTTCTTT
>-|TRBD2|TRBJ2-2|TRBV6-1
CASSEAPIPGLALFGELFF
TGTGCCAGCAGTGAAGCCCCGATTCCGGGACTAGCCTTATTCGGGGAGCTGTTTTTT
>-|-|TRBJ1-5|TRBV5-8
CASSGRQAGGQPQHF
TGTGCCAGCAGCGGACGACAGGCAGGCGGTCAGCCCCAGCATTTT
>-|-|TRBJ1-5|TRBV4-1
CASSQTGLPSSQPQHF
TGCGCCAGCAGCCAAACGGGACTCCCGTCATCTCAGCCCCAGCATTTT
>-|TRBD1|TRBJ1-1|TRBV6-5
CASTGQGGTEAFF
TGTGCCAGCACCGGACAGGGAGGCACTGAAGCTTTCTTT
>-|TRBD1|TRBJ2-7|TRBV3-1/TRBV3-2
CASSYAGGEQYF
TGTGCCAGCAGTTACGCAGGGGGCGAGCAGTACTTC
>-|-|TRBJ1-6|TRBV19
CASSFTGSSPLHF
TGTGCCAGTAGTTTTACAGGGAGTTCACCCCTCCACTTT
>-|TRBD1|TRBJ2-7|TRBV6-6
CASSYGQGVYEQYF
TGTGCCAGCAGTTACGGACAGGGGGTTTACGAGCAGTACTTC
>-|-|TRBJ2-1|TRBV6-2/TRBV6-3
CASSDLLASSYNEQFF
TGTGCCAGCAGTGACCTTCTAGCGAGCTCCTACAATGAGCAGTTCTTC
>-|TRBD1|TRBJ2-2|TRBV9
CASSPYRTGETGELFF
TGTGCCAGCAGCCCGTACCGGACAGGGGAAACCGGGGAGCTGTTTTTT
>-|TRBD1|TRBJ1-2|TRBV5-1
CASSFDRVGYGYTF
TGCGCCAGCAGCTTTGACAGGGTCGGGTATGGCTACACCTTC
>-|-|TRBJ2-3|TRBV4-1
CASSQGGTASTDTQYF
TGCGCCAGCAGCCAAGGCGGGACAGCTAGCACAGATACGCAGTATTTT
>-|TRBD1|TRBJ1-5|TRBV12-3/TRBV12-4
CASSSQGHQPQHF
TGTGCCAGCAGTTCACAGGGGCATCAGCCCCAGCATTTT
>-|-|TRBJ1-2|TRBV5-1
CASSYAGEGGYTF
TGCGCCAGCAGCTACGCAGGGGAGGGTGGCTACACCTTC
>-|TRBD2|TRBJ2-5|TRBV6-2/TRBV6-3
CASSYEAVGLAENQETQYF
TGTGCCAGCAGTTACGAGGCAGTTGGACTAGCGGAGAACCAAGAGACCCAGTACTTC
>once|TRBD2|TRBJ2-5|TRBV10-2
CASSESPYSGGWSETQYF
TGCGCCAGCAGTGAGTCGCCCTATAGCGGGGGATGGTCGGAGACCCAGTACTTC
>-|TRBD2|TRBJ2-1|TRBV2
CASGTSGGNEQFF
TGTGCCAGCGGGACTAGCGGGGGTAATGAGCAGTTCTTC
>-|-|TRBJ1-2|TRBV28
CASSFTGSWNYGYTF
TGTGCCAGCAGTTTCACAGGGAGTTGGAACTATGGCTACACCTTC
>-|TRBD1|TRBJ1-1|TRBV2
CASYGTVMPEAFF
TGTGCCAGCTACGGGACAGTCATGCCGGAAGCTTTCTTT
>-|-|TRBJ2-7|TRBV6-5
CASSPFYEQYF
TGTGCCAGCAGCCCATTCTACGAGCAGTACTTC
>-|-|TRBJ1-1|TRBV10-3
CAIRDSQPEAFF
TGTGCCATCAGGGACAGCCAACCTGAAGCTTTCTTT
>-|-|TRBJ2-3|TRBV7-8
CASSLATVSTDTQYF
TGTGCCAGCAGCTTAGCGACAGTGAGCACAGATACGCAGTATTTT